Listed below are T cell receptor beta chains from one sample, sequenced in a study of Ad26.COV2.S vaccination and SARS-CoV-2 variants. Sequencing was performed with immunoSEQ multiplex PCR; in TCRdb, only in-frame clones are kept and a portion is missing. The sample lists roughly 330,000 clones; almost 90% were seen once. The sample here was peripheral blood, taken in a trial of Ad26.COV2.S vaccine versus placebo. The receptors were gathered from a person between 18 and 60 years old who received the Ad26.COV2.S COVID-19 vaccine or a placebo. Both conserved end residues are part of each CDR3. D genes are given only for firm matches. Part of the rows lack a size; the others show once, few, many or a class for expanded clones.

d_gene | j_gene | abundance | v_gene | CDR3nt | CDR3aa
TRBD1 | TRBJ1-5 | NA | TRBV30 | TGTGCCTGGAGTATTGGGGACAGCCCCTATCAGCCCCAGCATTTT | CAWSIGDSPYQPQHF
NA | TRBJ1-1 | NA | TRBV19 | TGTGCCAGTAGTATCTCCGGGTTTGTAATGAGTGAAGCTTTCTTT | CASSISGFVMSEAFF
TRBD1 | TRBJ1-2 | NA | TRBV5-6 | TGTGCCAGCAGCGGAGGCCCGCAGGGGGCGCAGGACTATGGCTACACCTTC | CASSGGPQGAQDYGYTF
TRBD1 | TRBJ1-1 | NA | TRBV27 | TGTGCCAGCAGTGAGATAGACAGGGTAGGCACTGAAGCTTTCTTT | CASSEIDRVGTEAFF
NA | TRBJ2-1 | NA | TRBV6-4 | TGTGCCAGCAGTGACGTTGACACTGGCCCGCGGTTTGGACCGTTCTTC | CASSDVDTGPRFGPFF
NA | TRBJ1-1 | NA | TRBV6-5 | TGTGCCAGCAGTTATACGGGGGGCGGATATGAAGCTTTCTTT | CASSYTGGGYEAFF
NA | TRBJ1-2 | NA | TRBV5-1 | TGCGCCAGCAGCTTGGGGTTTGGGGGCAACTATGGCTACACCTTC | CASSLGFGGNYGYTF
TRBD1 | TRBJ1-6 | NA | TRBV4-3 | TGCGCCAGCAGCCCCGCCGACAGGGATTATTCACCCCTCCACTTT | CASSPADRDYSPLHF
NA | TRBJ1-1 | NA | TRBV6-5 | TGTGCCAGCAGTCGACAGGTGAACACTGAAGCTTTCTTT | CASSRQVNTEAFF
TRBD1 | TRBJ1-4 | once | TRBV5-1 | TGCGCCAGCAGCCTCACAGGGGGCTCTTATGAAAAACTGTTTTTT | CASSLTGGSYEKLFF
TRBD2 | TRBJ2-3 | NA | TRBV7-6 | TGTGCCTCCTGGGGGGGTATAAAACAGTATTTT | CASWGGIKQYF
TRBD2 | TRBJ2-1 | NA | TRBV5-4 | TGTGCCAGCAGCTTGGCCGCGGGGGGTGGCTACAATGAGCAGTTCTTC | CASSLAAGGGYNEQFF
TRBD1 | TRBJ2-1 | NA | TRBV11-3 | TGTGCCAGCAGCTTAGCCCTAGCAGGGGGCGATGAGCAGTTCTTC | CASSLALAGGDEQFF
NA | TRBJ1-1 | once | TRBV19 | TGTGCCAGTAGGATTACAGGGAACACTGAAGCTTTCTTT | CASRITGNTEAFF
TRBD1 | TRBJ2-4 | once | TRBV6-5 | TGTGCCACGGACAGGGGAAGCCTAGCCAAAAACATTCAGTACTTC | CATDRGSLAKNIQYF
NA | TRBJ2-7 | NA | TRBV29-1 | TGCAGCGTTGAGATTATGAGGGGTAGCTCCTACGAGCAGTACTTC | CSVEIMRGSSYEQYF
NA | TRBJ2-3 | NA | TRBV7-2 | TGTGCCAGCAGCTTAACATACACAGATACGCAGTATTTT | CASSLTYTDTQYF
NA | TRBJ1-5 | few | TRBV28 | TGTGCCACCGGACAAGAAGTGCCGTGGACCCAGCATTTT | CATGQEVPWTQHF